The 15 T cell receptor beta chains below all came from one sample that was sequenced in a study of T cells in Graves' hyperthyroidism and ophthalmopathy (dated by TCRdb to the late 2010s). The library relied on multiplex PCR. TCRdb names Illumina HiSeq 2000 as the instrument used. The TCR beta CDR3 regions were amplified from the RNA transcripts. For the first round of RT-PCR on the TCR CDR3, the HTBI primer set was used together with the Qiagen OneStep RT-PCR kit. TCRdb's own reprocessing of the public reads used fastp at Q25 and MiXCR and kept productive beta chains. Merged by CDR3 protein, the rows form single entries marked with the most common genes and DNA. The sample table lists approximately 400,000 distinct CDR3 sequences, approximately 15% of them with a count of one. Jointly, the top ten make up roughly a quarter of the sample. The material sequenced was blood. These receptors came from a woman under 30 with Graves' hyperthyroidism that later progressed to Graves' ophthalmopathy.

The chain combines TRBV7-9 with TRBJ1-4; a possible D gene is TRBD1 (6 bases). The CDR3 is made up of 12 amino acids. The germline CDR1 and CDR2 sequences are SEHNR and FQNEAQ (reference sequence). V lost 5 bases and J 12 bases, leaving 13 bases between the germline ends. CDR3 protein: CASSLTGSQLFF. The DNA for the CDR3 is TGTGCCAGCAGCCTCACAGGGTCCCAACTGTTTTTT.

This clonotype was counted at least ten times. The gene calls are TRBV7-9 and TRBJ1-1; 11 positions match TRBD1. V lost 5 bases, J lost 4 bases, and 6 bases stayed unmatched. In germline, CDR1 is SEHNR, CDR2 FQNEAQ (reference sequence). The CDR3 runs to 15 residues. The CDR3 DNA sequence: TGTGCCAGCAGCCCGGGGGGGACAGGGGGCACTGAAGCTTTCTTT. The encoded protein is CASSPGGTGGTEAFF.

CDR3 DNA: TGTGCCAGCAGTGAAGTGCGCAGCTATGGCTACACCTTC. Translating gives CASSEVRSYGYTF. V gene TRBV25-1 combines with J gene TRBJ1-2, with D unresolved. V was cut by 2 bases and J by 4 bases, with 8 bases left in between. The CDR3 has 13 residues. Germline V gene data show CDR1 as MGHDK and CDR2 as SYGVNS.

Many counts were recorded for this clonotype. The V and J genes are TRBV3-1 and TRBJ1-2; 7 positions match TRBD1. Germline assignment: CDR1 LGHDT and CDR2 YNNKEL (reference sequence). Trimming cost V 0 bases and J 3 bases; bases outside gene matches: 10. CDR3 length: 17 amino acids. In DNA, the CDR3 is TGTGCCAGCAGCCAAGATCAGGCCACAGGGGCGGACTATGGCTACACCTTC. Translation gives CASSQDQATGADYGYTF.

As for this clonotype: It may be a read error: a sequence one base away is much more abundant. The chain employs TRBV24-1 and TRBJ2-7; 12 bases are a match to TRBD2. Trimming removed 3 bases from V and 7 bases from J; junction bases left unmatched: 6. This CDR3 has 15 amino acids. Germline V gene lookup returns CDR1 KGHDR and CDR2 SFDVKD. CDR3 region: CATSDLAGGPIEQYF. CDR3 coding DNA: TGTGCCACCAGTGATCTAGCGGGAGGGCCCATTGAGCAGTACTTC.

This clonotype came up many times. This rearrangement joins TRBV7-9 to TRBJ2-1, with D possibly TRBD2 on 5 matching bases. Germline loops: CDR1 SEHNR, CDR2 FQNEAQ (reference sequence). V lost 5 bases, J lost 0 bases, and 23 bases lay in between. This CDR3 is built from 19 residues. The chain's CDR3 is CASSPPDSPMMGSYNEQFF. For the CDR3, the DNA is TGTGCCAGCAGCCCACCGGACTCTCCTATGATGGGCTCCTACAATGAGCAGTTCTTC.

The table lists this clonotype with many counts. This sequence joins TRBV18 and TRBJ2-1; D perhaps matches TRBD2 (5 bases). The CDR3 sequence is 14 residues long. The V gene's germline CDR1 is KGHSH and CDR2 LQKENI. V was pared by 0 bases and J by 6 bases, with 9 bases between. CDR3: CASSPPGVGNEQFF. The CDR3 coding sequence is TGTGCCAGCTCACCACCCGGGGTCGGCAATGAGCAGTTCTTC.

This clonotype was counted at least ten times. The chain carries TRBV24-1 and TRBJ1-1, with TRBD1 matching 8 bases. CDR1 KGHDR and CDR2 SFDVKD come from the germline V gene. V lost 3 bases and J lost 1; bases outside the gene matches: 6. The CDR3 spans 16 residues. This CDR3 reads CATSDTSGGPNTEAFF. The CDR3 DNA sequence: TGTGCCACCAGTGATACCTCAGGGGGCCCGAACACTGAAGCTTTCTTT.

At least ten counts were recorded for this clonotype. The V call is TRBV20-1, the J call TRBJ2-1; 7 bases align to TRBD2. Germline loops: CDR1 DFQATT, CDR2 SNEGSKA (reference sequence). With 1 base clipped from V and 0 bases from J, the junction kept 6 bases outside the gene matches. The CDR3 is made up of 16 amino acids. CDR3: CSARGPWGGSYNEQFF. CDR3 in DNA: TGCAGTGCTAGAGGCCCTTGGGGGGGCTCCTACAATGAGCAGTTCTTC.

This clonotype was recorded a few times. An end of the junction differs from the germline gene, which may be a read error. The rearrangement joins TRBV27 to TRBJ2-5; 7 bases map to TRBD1. The CDR3 covers 15 residues. Germline V gene data show CDR1 as MNHEY and CDR2 as SMNVEV (reference sequence). DNA of the CDR3: TGTGCCAACAGTCTCGACAGGGCCCCCCAAGAGACCCAGTACTTC. Amino acids: CANSLDRAPQETQYF.

This clonotype occurred many times. V is TRBV11-3 and J is TRBJ2-1, with 9 bases fitting TRBD2. Trimming removed 0 bases from V and 7 bases from J; junction bases left unmatched: 7. CDR1 and CDR2 (germline): SGHNT, YENEEA. The CDR3 sequence is 16 residues long. The CDR3 DNA follows: TGTGCCAGCAGCTTAGATAGCGGGGGACCCTGGAATGAGCAGTTCTTC. This encodes CASSLDSGGPWNEQFF.

The table lists this clonotype with a few counts. V gene TRBV19 combines with J gene TRBJ1-5; D may be TRBD1 (6 bases). Germline V CDR1 and CDR2: LNHDA, SQIVND (reference sequence). V was shortened by 6 bases and J by 0 bases, with 15 bases between the two germline ends. The CDR3 is 16 amino acids. The CDR3 DNA reads as TGTGCCAGTAGACCTCCCGGGACATATAGCAATCAGCCCCAGCATTTT. It encodes CASRPPGTYSNQPQHF.

This clonotype was seen many times. J is TRBJ2-1 and V is TRBV18; 14 nucleotides line up with TRBD2. Trimming removed 6 bases from V and 7 bases from J; junction bases left unmatched: 11. Germline CDR1 is KGHSH and CDR2 is LQKENI. There are 17 residues in the CDR3. Written as DNA, the CDR3 is TGTGCCAGCTCTCCGACTAGCGGGAGGGCCGGGGTGAATGAGCAGTTCTTC. Encoded protein: CASSPTSGRAGVNEQFF.

This sequence joins TRBV19 and TRBJ1-2; TRBD1 is a possible D gene (5 bases). The CDR3 has 12 amino acids. V lost 7 bases, J lost 4 bases, and 10 bases lay in between. Germline-derived CDR1 and CDR2 are LNHDA and SQIVND (reference sequence). The CDR3 spells CASTRDSYGYTF. CDR3 coding DNA: TGTGCCAGTACCCGGGACTCCTATGGCTACACCTTC.

This clonotype has a count of ten or more. The gene calls are TRBV6-5 and TRBJ2-3, with 7 bases that match TRBD1. The CDR3 has 15 amino acids. Losses at the gene ends were 1 base for V and 1 base for J; bases not matched to a gene: 2. The germline V gene has CDR1 MNHEY and CDR2 SVGAGI. The CDR3 sequence: CASSYYGQGTDTQYF. CDR3 DNA sequence: TGTGCCAGCAGTTACTACGGACAGGGCACAGATACGCAGTATTTT.